The sequence of this T cell receptor (beta chain) was determined in a study of spatial heterogeneity in lung cancer. Time point defined: sample taken at primary tumor resection. In each case, whole RNA from tumor, nontumor lung or frozen PBMC was sequenced unsorted. Trimming cost V 0 bases and J 1 base, with 8 bases left between them. Germline CDR1 and CDR2: SGHRS and YFSETQ. The CDR3 runs to 14 residues. MiXCR, run by TCRdb on the 5' RACE reads, gives a single entry per CDR3 protein. The sample holds about 39,000 distinct CDR3 sequences, about 6% seen once. V is TRBV5-1 and J is TRBJ2-7; D is ambiguous. The sequence was obtained from a male donor with early-stage non-small cell lung cancer. This material consisted of PBMCs, taken at surgery. In DNA, the CDR3 is TGCGCCAGCAGCTTGGTAGCCAGGTCCTACGAGCAGTACTTC. Its translation is CASSLVARSYEQYF.